Below are 24 T cell receptor beta chains sequenced from a single sample in a study of T cell responses to AZD1222 COVID-19 vaccine. TCRdb's table, derived via immunoSEQ multiplex PCR, lists solely in-frame clones and lacks some. There are 150,000 to 200,000 clones in the sample; around 90% occur only once, and about 7.2% lies in the top ten. Source: peripheral blood, taken on day 0 of AZD1222 vaccination. The source of these receptors is an adult in good health.

The J gene is TRBJ1-2, the V gene TRBV3-1 (or the pseudogene TRBV3-2), with TRBD1 identical over 12 bases. CDR3 length: 16 amino acids. CDR1 LGHDT and CDR2 YNNKEL come from the germline V gene (reference sequence). The J segment lost 5 bases and the V segment lost 1 base, leaving 5 bases of the junction unmatched. The DNA of the CDR3 is TGTGCCAGCAGCCAAGGGGGGACAGGGGGCCATTATGGCTACACCTTC. It encodes CASSQGGTGGHYGYTF.

This clone occurred once. V and J are TRBV12-5 and TRBJ2-3, with D unclear. Germline V gives CDR1 LGHNT, CDR2 FRNRAP. Between the trimmed V and J ends, which lost 3 bases and 5 bases, there was a span of 3 bases. The CDR3 is 11 residues long. CDR3 in DNA: TGTGCTAGTGGTTTCCTAGATACGCAGTATTTT. Protein product: CASGFLDTQYF.

This clone was seen more than once but under ten times. The J gene is TRBJ1-2, the V gene TRBV6-2 or TRBV6-3; no reliable D call. V dropped 0 bases and J dropped 1 base, with 9 bases sitting between them. The CDR3 is 15 residues long. The germline V gene has CDR1 MNHEY and CDR2 SVGEGT. CDR3 amino acids: CASSYSGKNNYGYTF. The CDR3 nucleotides read TGTGCCAGCAGTTACTCCGGGAAGAATAACTATGGCTACACCTTC.

The V call is TRBV7-9, the J call TRBJ1-1, with 10 bases lining up with TRBD1. Per the germline V gene, CDR1 is SEHNR and CDR2 is FQNEAQ (reference sequence). With 6 bases clipped from V and 0 bases from J, the junction kept 4 bases outside the gene matches. This CDR3 comprises 15 residues. CDR3 amino acids: CASRAGTGVNTEAFF. In DNA form, the CDR3 reads TGTGCCAGCAGGGCCGGGACAGGGGTGAACACTGAAGCTTTCTTT.

This clone was seen only a few times. This chain links TRBV4-1 with TRBJ1-1; possibly TRBD1 for D (6 bases). The ends were cut back, 3 bases at V and 3 bases at J, with 23 bases in the middle. CDR3 size: 18 residues. Germline CDR1 reads MGHRA; CDR2 reads YSYEKL. The CDR3 reads CASSHPFSPARGDTEAFF. CDR3 bases: TGCGCCAGCAGCCACCCCTTCTCGCCCGCCAGGGGCGACACTGAAGCTTTCTTT.

This chain connects TRBV6-4 to TRBJ1-5; D is uncertain. The V gene's germline CDR1 is MRHNA and CDR2 SNTAGT. The ends were cut back, 6 bases at V and 10 bases at J, with 7 bases in the middle. This CDR3 has 10 amino acids. DNA of the CDR3: TGTGCCAGCAGGGCCTTACCCCAGCATTTT. The encoded protein is CASRALPQHF.

In this sample, this clone turned up once. The V gene is TRBV5-4, the J gene TRBJ1-5; D is unresolved. The CDR3 loop spans 15 amino acids. Trimming removed 2 bases at V and 0 bases at J, with 9 bases between. CDR1 SGHNT and CDR2 YYREEE come from the germline V gene (reference sequence). In nucleotides, the CDR3 is TGTGCCAGCAGCTTAGACCCAGCTAGCAATCAGCCCCAGCATTTT. Translation: CASSLDPASNQPQHF.

This clone was counted between two and nine times. V is TRBV30 and J is TRBJ1-6, with D hard to call. Germline V CDR1 and CDR2: GTSNPN, SVGIG (reference sequence). Trimming pared 4 bases from V and 0 bases from J, leaving 10 bases between. This CDR3 contains 15 residues. Written as DNA, the CDR3 is TGTGCCTGGACGACCGTGGGCTCCTATAATTCACCCCTCCACTTT. Translating gives CAWTTVGSYNSPLHF.

The CDR3 bases are TGTGCCAGCAGTCAGGGAAACTATGGCTACACCTTC. Translated, it gives CASSQGNYGYTF. The chain is built from TRBV6-5 and TRBJ1-2; maybe TRBD1 (5 bases). The CDR3 spans 12 residues. V dropped 5 bases and J dropped 2 bases, with 6 bases sitting between them. Germline CDR1 MNHEY, CDR2 SVGAGI.

This chain joins TRBV30 and TRBJ1-5, with D possibly matching TRBD1 (6 bases). Germline values: CDR1 GTSNPN, CDR2 SVGIG (reference sequence). V dropped 2 bases and J dropped 4 bases, with 12 bases sitting between them. The CDR3 sequence is 14 residues long. CDR3 sequence (DNA): TGTGCCTGGAGTCGAGACAGGTCGAATCAGCCCCAGCATTTT. It yields the protein CAWSRDRSNQPQHF.

The V call is TRBV11-2, the J call TRBJ1-2; TRBD1 aligns across 7 bases. Germline V gives CDR1 SGHAT, CDR2 FQNNGV. The CDR3 spans 17 residues. The trim removed 4 bases at V and 4 bases at J, leaving 15 bases unmatched. This CDR3 is CASSYDLGPGQIYGYTF. The DNA for the CDR3 is TGTGCCAGCAGCTACGACCTCGGGCCGGGACAGATCTATGGCTACACCTTC.

The J gene is TRBJ1-4, the V gene TRBV2; TRBD1 aligns across 10 bases. This CDR3 is 15 amino acids long. Per the germline V gene, CDR1 is SNHLY and CDR2 is FYNNEI. Germline trimming cut 4 bases from V and 4 bases from J; bases unmatched to any gene: 3. CDR3 nucleotide sequence: TGTGCCAGCAGTGGGGACAGGGGCCTTAATGAAAAACTGTTTTTT. It translates to CASSGDRGLNEKLFF.

This clone has just a few counts. The genes are TRBV6-5 and TRBJ2-7; D gene unclear. From germline, CDR1 is MNHEY and CDR2 SVGAGI. This CDR3 comprises 13 residues. Trimming left V 0 bases short and J 6 bases short, with 9 bases between. The CDR3 DNA follows: TGTGCCAGCAGTTACTCGATTTTACTCGAGCAGTACTTC. As protein: CASSYSILLEQYF.

The V and J genes are TRBV25-1 and TRBJ1-2; D perhaps matches TRBD1 (6 bases). Germline CDR1 reads MGHDK; CDR2 reads SYGVNS. This CDR3 has 13 residues. The ends were cut back, 4 bases at V and 4 bases at J, with 10 bases in the middle. CDR3 coding DNA: TGTGCCAGCAGTGGGACAGTATCCTATGGCTACACCTTC. Its protein product is CASSGTVSYGYTF.

The genes are TRBV19 and TRBJ1-2, with D perhaps matching TRBD1 (5 bases). The CDR3 runs to 15 residues. Trimming stripped 6 bases from V and 2 bases from J, with 16 bases between. The germline gives CDR1 LNHDA, CDR2 SQIVND (reference sequence). CDR3 protein: CASRVAQTANYGYTF. The CDR3 nucleotides are TGTGCCAGTAGAGTGGCACAGACAGCAAACTATGGCTACACCTTC.

V gene TRBV7-9 combines with J gene TRBJ1-3, with D possibly being TRBD1 (6 bases). Germline-derived CDR1 and CDR2 are SEHNR and FQNEAQ (reference sequence). V lost 5 bases and J lost 0, with 17 bases in between. This CDR3 has 17 amino acids. The CDR3 coding sequence is TGTGCCAGCAGCGCTCCACAGGGACCGTTCTCTGGAAACACCATATATTTT. It codes for CASSAPQGPFSGNTIYF.

DNA of the CDR3: TGTGCCTGGAGTGTACAGCACGGGCCTAATGAAAAACTGTTTTTT. Translated: CAWSVQHGPNEKLFF. The chain joins TRBV30 to TRBJ1-4, with no clear D. Trimming removed 0 bases from V and 3 bases from J, with 11 bases in between. CDR3 size: 15 residues. The germline V gene encodes CDR1 GTSNPN and CDR2 SVGIG (reference sequence).

The chain joins TRBV6-5 to TRBJ1-5; no reliable D call. The CDR3 covers 15 residues. The V gene's germline CDR1 is MNHEY and CDR2 SVGAGI. The V end lost 4 bases, the J end lost 0 bases, and 10 bases lay between the germline ends. The CDR3 spells CASSWIDYSNQPQHF. CDR3 DNA: TGTGCCAGCAGTTGGATAGATTATAGCAATCAGCCCCAGCATTTT.

In DNA form, the CDR3 reads TGTGCCAGCGGAAAGGGACTTACCTACGAGCAGTACTTC. As protein: CASGKGLTYEQYF. This chain uses TRBV6-5 with TRBJ2-7, with D possibly being TRBD2 (6 bases). CDR3 length equals 13 residues. From germline, CDR1 is MNHEY and CDR2 SVGAGI. V was pared by 8 bases and J by 2 bases, with 13 bases between.

This clone was found once. V is TRBV18 and J is TRBJ2-5; D gene uncertain. Germline CDR1 is KGHSH and CDR2 is LQKENI. The CDR3 length is 15 residues. V gave up 0 bases and J gave up 1 base, with 9 bases separating them. CDR3 DNA: TGTGCCAGCTCACCACCCTACAACACCCAAGAGACCCAGTACTTC. Translating it yields CASSPPYNTQETQYF.

This chain uses TRBV5-4 with TRBJ2-3; TRBD2 matches 8 bases. Per germline, CDR1 SGHNT and CDR2 YYREEE (reference sequence). The length of the CDR3 is 14 residues. Germline trimming cut 4 bases from V and 6 bases from J; bases unmatched to any gene: 7. CDR3 coding DNA: TGTGCCAGCAGCCCGGGGGGGCGTATCGATACGCAGTATTTT. It encodes CASSPGGRIDTQYF. Complete variable domain (other parts from reference TRBV5-4 and TRBJ2-3): ETGVTQSPTHLIKTRGQQVTLRCSSQSGHNTVSWYQQALGQGPQFIFQYYREEENGRGNFPPRFSGLQFPNYSSELNVNALELDDSALYLCASSPGGRIDTQYFGPGTRLTVL.

CDR3 loop: CSVKQSATNEKLFF. The CDR3 nucleotides are TGCAGCGTTAAACAGTCCGCAACTAATGAAAAACTGTTTTTT. V usage is TRBV29-1 and J usage is TRBJ1-4; D call uncertain. CDR3 length: 14 amino acids. V was shortened by 5 bases and J by 0 bases, with 10 bases between the two germline ends. CDR1 is SQVTM and CDR2 is ANQGSEA in the germline V gene.

The chain couples TRBV4-1 to TRBJ1-1; D is unresolved. Germline V CDR1 and CDR2: MGHRA, YSYEKL. The CDR3 spans 13 residues. V lost 4 bases to trimming and J lost 5 bases, with 11 bases between them. The CDR3 region is CASSPTPGTEAFF. The CDR3 coding sequence is TGCGCCAGCAGCCCAACCCCGGGGACTGAAGCTTTCTTT.

The chain links TRBV5-1 to TRBJ2-4, with TRBD1 matching over 12 bases. Per germline, CDR1 SGHRS and CDR2 YFSETQ. The CDR3 is 21 residues long. With V trimmed by 0 bases and J by 0 bases, 13 bases remained unmatched. The CDR3 region is CASSLEGQGALKGLAKNIQYF. The CDR3 DNA sequence: TGCGCCAGCAGCTTGGAGGGACAGGGGGCGCTTAAGGGCCTAGCCAAAAACATTCAGTACTTC.